This TCR beta chain was captured by sequencing in a study of T cell responses to AZD1222 COVID-19 vaccine. Regarding the study as a whole: Spike-specific TCR breadth and depth went up after people got two AZD1222 doses. Close to half of spike-specific TCRs reportedly recognize unmutated variant regions.

Germline V gene data show CDR1 as SGHNT and CDR2 as YYREEE (reference sequence). V lost 0 bases, J lost 8 bases, and 8 bases stayed unmatched. This CDR3 region has 15 residues. Assay: immunoSEQ multiplex PCR; the TCRdb copy retains only in-frame clones and omits some. The sample has some 150,000 clones, about 92% seen once. Concerning this clone: No antigen is known for it.

This material consisted of peripheral blood, taken on day 0 of AZD1222 vaccination. The sequence derives from an adult in good health. The chain couples TRBV5-4 to TRBJ1-2, with 9 nucleotides matching TRBD1. CDR3 loop: CASSLGDRESLGYTF. Written as DNA, the CDR3 is TGTGCCAGCAGCTTGGGGGACAGGGAGTCCCTCGGCTACACCTTC.